Sequencing of this T cell receptor (beta chain) was carried out in a study of T cell responses to AZD1222 COVID-19 vaccine. Across the whole study: Recipients boosted at about 4 weeks or about 12 weeks are pooled.

This clone was recorded once. The antigen remains undetermined. Findings of the study overall: The reported proportion of spike-specific TCRs targeting unmutated variant regions was nearly half.

Clones were read by immunoSEQ multiplex PCR, and TCRdb kept only the in-frame ones, dropping some. The table lists about 140,000 clones, 92% of them singletons. The CDR3 sequence is 16 residues long. Germline loops: CDR1 SGHDN, CDR2 FVKESK. Between the trimmed V and J ends, which lost 8 bases and 0 bases, there was a span of 14 bases. The TCR was taken from an adult in good health. The chain recombines TRBV14 with TRBJ1-6, with a possible D match to TRBD1 (6 bases). Sample: peripheral blood, taken on day 0 of AZD1222 vaccination. CDR3 amino acids: CASRTADSSYNSPLHF. CDR3 in DNA: TGTGCCAGCCGTACCGCGGACAGCTCCTATAATTCACCCCTCCACTTT. The variable domain in full, completed from reference TRBV14 and TRBJ1-6, reads EAGVTQFPSHSVIEKGQTVTLRCDPISGHDNLYWYRRVMGKEIKFLLHFVKESKQDESGMPNNRFLAERTGGTYSTLKVQPAELEDSGVYFCASRTADSSYNSPLHFGNGTRLTVT.